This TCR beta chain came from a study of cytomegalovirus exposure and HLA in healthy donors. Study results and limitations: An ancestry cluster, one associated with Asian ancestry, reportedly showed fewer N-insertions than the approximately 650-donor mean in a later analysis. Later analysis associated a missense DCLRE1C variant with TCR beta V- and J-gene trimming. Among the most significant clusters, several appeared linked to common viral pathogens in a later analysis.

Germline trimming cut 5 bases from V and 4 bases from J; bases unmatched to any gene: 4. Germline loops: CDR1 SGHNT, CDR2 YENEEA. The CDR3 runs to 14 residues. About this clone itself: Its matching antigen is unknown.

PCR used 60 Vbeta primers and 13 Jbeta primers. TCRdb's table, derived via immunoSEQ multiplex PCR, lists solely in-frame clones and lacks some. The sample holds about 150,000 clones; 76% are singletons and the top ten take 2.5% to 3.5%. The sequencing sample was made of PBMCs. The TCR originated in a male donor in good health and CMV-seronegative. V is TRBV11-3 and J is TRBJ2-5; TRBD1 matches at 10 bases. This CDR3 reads CASSQGQGSETQYF. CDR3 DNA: TGTGCCAGCAGCCAGGGACAGGGGTCAGAGACCCAGTACTTC.